This T cell receptor (beta chain) appears in the sequencing data of a study of PD-1 blockade in classical Hodgkin lymphoma. Turning to this clone: The antigen is undetermined.

Findings of the study overall: Patients who responded completely had about the same baseline diversity as newly diagnosed patients.

Trimming shortened V by 4 bases and J by 0 bases, and 13 bases separated the two germline ends. Germline-derived CDR1 and CDR2 are LGHNA and YSLEER. The CDR3 contains 15 residues. Every patient had relapsed following autologous stem cell transplantation, and cohorts differed in brentuximab vedotin exposure. Only in-frame clones appear in the TCRdb table, and some are missing; sequencing was by immunoSEQ multiplex PCR. The table shows roughly 14,000 clones, with about 86% occurring only once. Source: peripheral blood mononuclear cells (PBMCs), taken at baseline. This TCR derives from a human donor with classical Hodgkin lymphoma. V usage is TRBV4-3 and J usage is TRBJ2-7; D gene uncertain. The CDR3 region has the DNA TGCGCCAGCAGCCCCTTCTCCCTGGGCTCCTACGAGCAGTACTTC. Its protein is CASSPFSLGSYEQYF.